Below are 10 T cell receptor beta chains sequenced from a single sample in a study of OX40 agonist ivuxolimab in advanced cancers. Measured with immunoSEQ multiplex PCR; TCRdb has only the in-frame clones, and not every one. Among 70,000 or so clones listed, around nine tenths were seen once. Specimen: CD4+ or CD8+ T cells sorted from blood, collected in a trial of the OX40 agonist ivuxolimab. Receptor source: an adult with an advanced solid tumor such as melanoma, head and neck, liver or kidney cancer.

The J gene is TRBJ1-3, the V gene TRBV11-2; TRBD1 matches 10 bases. Germline CDR1 SGHAT, CDR2 FQNNGV. The V gene end was trimmed by 5 bases and the J gene end by 2 bases; junction bases not matched to a gene: 6. This CDR3 is 16 amino acids long. CDR3 amino acids: CASSQRQGATGNTIYF. The DNA for the CDR3 is TGTGCCAGCAGCCAACGACAGGGGGCAACTGGAAACACCATATATTTT.

The J gene is TRBJ2-7, the V gene TRBV6-1; TRBD2 agrees at 10 bases. The CDR3 runs 15 residues. Germline trimming cut 2 bases from V and 2 bases from J; bases unmatched to any gene: 3. Germline-derived CDR1 and CDR2 are MNHNS and SASEGT. The CDR3 here is CASSELAGVTYEQYF. In nucleotides, the CDR3 is TGTGCCAGCAGTGAACTAGCGGGGGTCACCTACGAGCAGTACTTC.

The genes are TRBV28 and TRBJ2-3, with 7 bases aligning to TRBD2. V was clipped by 7 bases and J by 5 bases; unmatched bases: 3. The CDR3 is 12 residues long. Germline-derived CDR1 and CDR2 are MDHEN and SYDVKM. The CDR3 sequence is CASKRGEDTQYF. For the CDR3, the DNA is TGTGCCAGCAAACGGGGGGAAGATACGCAGTATTTT.

The rearrangement links TRBV4-2 to TRBJ2-1; 9 positions match TRBD2. V shed 0 bases, J shed 6 bases, and the junction held 6 bases outside the gene matches. The CDR3 consists of 16 residues. Germline values: CDR1 LGHNA, CDR2 YNFKEQ. CDR3 nucleotides: TGTGCCAGCAGCCAAGAAGGAGCGGGGGGCCCCAATGAGCAGTTCTTC. It encodes CASSQEGAGGPNEQFF.

J is TRBJ2-7 and V is TRBV5-1, with D perhaps TRBD1 (6 bases). The germline gives CDR1 SGHRS, CDR2 YFSETQ. The CDR3 has 13 amino acids. Trimming removed 5 bases from V and 4 bases from J, with 13 bases in between. The CDR3 protein is CASRDQGLYEQYF. DNA of the CDR3: TGCGCCAGCAGAGACCAGGGGCTGTACGAGCAGTACTTC.

Note on this clone: One end of the junction does not line up with germline, which may come from a read error. The J gene is TRBJ1-5, the V gene TRBV28, with 8 bases aligning to TRBD1. The germline V gene has CDR1 MDHEN and CDR2 SYDVKM. This CDR3 has 15 amino acids. The CDR3 DNA is TGTGCCAGCAGTTCCAAAGGGACAGGCAAACAGCCCCAGCATTTT. The encoded protein is CASSSKGTGKQPQHF.

This chain joins TRBV29-1 and TRBJ1-1; D remains unclear. The CDR3 has 12 amino acids. The V gene lost 3 bases and the J gene lost 3 bases, with 8 bases spanning the gap. Germline lookup yields CDR1 SQVTM and CDR2 ANQGSEA. This CDR3 reads CSVEGSDTEAFF. The DNA of the CDR3 is TGCAGCGTTGAGGGGTCGGACACTGAAGCTTTCTTT.

This clone came up a few times. The chain employs TRBV6-5 and TRBJ1-4; 7 bases are a match to TRBD1. This CDR3 has 15 amino acids. CDR1 and CDR2 (germline): MNHEY, SVGAGI. With V trimmed by 7 bases and J by 5 bases, 10 bases remained unmatched. The CDR3 region is CASKGTASPNEKLFF. In DNA, the CDR3 is TGTGCCAGCAAGGGGACAGCGTCCCCGAATGAAAAACTGTTTTTT.

The J gene is TRBJ2-7, the V gene TRBV18; TRBD2 is a possible D gene (6 bases). Per the germline V gene, CDR1 is KGHSH and CDR2 is LQKENI. V gave up 0 bases and J gave up 5 bases, with 11 bases separating them. This CDR3 has 14 amino acids. This CDR3 reads CASSPPRERDEQYF. In DNA form, the CDR3 reads TGTGCCAGCTCACCACCGCGGGAACGCGACGAGCAGTACTTC.

The V and J genes are TRBV19 and TRBJ2-5; 12 positions match TRBD2. The V gene end was trimmed by 5 bases and the J gene end by 5 bases; junction bases not matched to a gene: 9. Germline CDR1 is LNHDA and CDR2 is SQIVND (reference sequence). This CDR3 comprises 16 residues. CDR3 sequence (DNA): TGTGCCAGTAGTGACGTCCGACTAGCGGGAGAGGAGACCCAGTACTTC. It translates to CASSDVRLAGEETQYF.